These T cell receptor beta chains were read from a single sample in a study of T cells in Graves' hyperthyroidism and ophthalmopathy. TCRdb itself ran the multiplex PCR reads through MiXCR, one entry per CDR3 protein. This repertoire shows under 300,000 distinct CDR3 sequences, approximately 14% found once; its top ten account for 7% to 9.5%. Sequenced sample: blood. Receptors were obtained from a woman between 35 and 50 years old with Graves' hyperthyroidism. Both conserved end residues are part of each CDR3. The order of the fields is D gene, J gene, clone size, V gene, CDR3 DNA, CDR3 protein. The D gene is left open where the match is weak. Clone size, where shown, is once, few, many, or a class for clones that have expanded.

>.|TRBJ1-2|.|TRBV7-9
TGTGCCAGCAGCGAATACCGGGACCCCGAAGATCCTTATGGCTACACCTTC
CASSEYRDPEDPYGYTF
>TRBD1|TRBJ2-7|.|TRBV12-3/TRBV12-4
TGTGCCAGCAGTCGGACAGGGGAGGGCTACGAGCAGTACTTC
CASSRTGEGYEQYF
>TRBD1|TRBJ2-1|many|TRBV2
TGTGCCAGCAATGGGCGGCCAGGGGGATACAATGAGCAGTTCTTC
CASNGRPGGYNEQFF
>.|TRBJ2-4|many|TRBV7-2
TGTGCCAGCAGCCGCCTCGGGACTTTAGCCAAAAACATTCAGTACTTC
CASSRLGTLAKNIQYF
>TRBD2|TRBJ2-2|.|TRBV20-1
TGTTCAATAGCGGGAGTTGGAACCGGGGAGCTGTTTTTT
CSIAGVGTGELFF
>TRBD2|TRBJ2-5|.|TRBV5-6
TGTGCCAGCAGCTTGGAGGGCTCGGGAGGGCCAGAGACCCAGTACTTC
CASSLEGSGGPETQYF
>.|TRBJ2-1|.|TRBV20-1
TGCAGTGCTAGAGAACGAGGGCCTGGGGGCAATGAGCAGTTCTTC
CSARERGPGGNEQFF
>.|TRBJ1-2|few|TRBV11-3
TGTGCCAGCAGCTCCCGGGGAGTTCCAGGCGACTATGGCTACACCTTC
CASSSRGVPGDYGYTF
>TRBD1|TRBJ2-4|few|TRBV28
TGTGCCAGCAGTGAAGAGTGGGGACAGGGGGCCAAAAACATTCAGTACTTC
CASSEEWGQGAKNIQYF
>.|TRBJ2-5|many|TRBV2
TGTGCCAGCAGCAGATACAAGGGGGGGGAGACCCAGTACTTC
CASSRYKGGETQYF
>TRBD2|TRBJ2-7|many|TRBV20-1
TGCAGTGCTAGACTGACTAGCGGGAACGTGTACGAGCAGTACTTC
CSARLTSGNVYEQYF
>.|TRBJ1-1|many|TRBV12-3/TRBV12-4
TGTGCCAGCAGCGACGGGACACTTTTGAACACTGAAGCTTTCTTT
CASSDGTLLNTEAFF
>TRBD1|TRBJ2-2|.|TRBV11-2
TGTGCCAGCAGCCAGAGGACCCGACAGGGGTTTCGGGCCGGGGAGCTGTTTTTT
CASSQRTRQGFRAGELFF
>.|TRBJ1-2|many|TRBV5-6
TGTGCCAGCAGCTCGCCCGGGGGTAGCGATGGCTACACCTTC
CASSSPGGSDGYTF
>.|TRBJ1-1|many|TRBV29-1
TGCAGCGCGGGCGGGAGGAACACTGAAGCTTTCTTT
CSAGGRNTEAFF
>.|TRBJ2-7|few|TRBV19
TGTGCCAGTAGTATGGGTGGTCGGAGAGGGAAGTACGAGCAGTACTTC
CASSMGGRRGKYEQYF
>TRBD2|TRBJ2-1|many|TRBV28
TGTGCCAGCAGTTTATGGGGACTAGCGGGAGGAGGTGAGCAGTTCTTC
CASSLWGLAGGGEQFF
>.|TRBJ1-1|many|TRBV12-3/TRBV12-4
TGTGCCAGCACCAATATCGGGGGAGCTTTCTTT
CASTNIGGAFF
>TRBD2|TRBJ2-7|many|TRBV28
TGTGCCAGCAGTTTCCGTTCCGGGACTAGCGTAGAATACGAGCAGTACTTC
CASSFRSGTSVEYEQYF
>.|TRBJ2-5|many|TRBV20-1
TGCAGTGCTCCCGGGCCAAATGTGCGTGAGACCCAGTACTTC
CSAPGPNVRETQYF
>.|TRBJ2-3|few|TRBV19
TGTGCCAGTAGTGAGGTTGGAGGGGCAGCGGATACGCAGTATTTT
CASSEVGGAADTQYF
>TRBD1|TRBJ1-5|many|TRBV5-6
TGTGCCAGCAGCTTCGGGACAGGGGTGAATCAGCCCCAGCATTTT
CASSFGTGVNQPQHF
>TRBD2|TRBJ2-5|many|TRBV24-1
TGTGCCACCGGAGGGACTAGCGGGCCGCTCCACTACCAAGAGACCCAGTACTTC
CATGGTSGPLHYQETQYF
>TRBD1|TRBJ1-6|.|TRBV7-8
TGTGCCAGCAGCTGGGACAGGGCCAATTCACCCCTCCACTTT
CASSWDRANSPLHF
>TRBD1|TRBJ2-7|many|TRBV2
TGTGCCAGCAGCGATCGCCCGGACAGGCGGTACGAGCAGTACTTC
CASSDRPDRRYEQYF
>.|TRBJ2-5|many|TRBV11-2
TGTGCCAGCAGCTCGAGGCCGGGGACCCAGTACTTC
CASSSRPGTQYF
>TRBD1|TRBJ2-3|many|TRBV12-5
TGTGCTAGTGTCCCGGACAGGGGGGATACGCAGTATTTT
CASVPDRGDTQYF
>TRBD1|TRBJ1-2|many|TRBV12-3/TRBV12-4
TGTGCCAGCAGCTTGACAGGGAACTATGGCTACACCTTC
CASSLTGNYGYTF
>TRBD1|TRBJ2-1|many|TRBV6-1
TGTGCCAGCAGCCCTTTGGGACAGGGGGCCTACAATGAGCAGTTCTTC
CASSPLGQGAYNEQFF
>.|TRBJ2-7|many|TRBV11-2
TGTGCCAGCAGCCGAGTTGTTGGGGGATCTGGCTACGAGCAGTACTTC
CASSRVVGGSGYEQYF
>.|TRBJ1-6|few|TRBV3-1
TGTGCCAGCAGCCAAGGAAGGGGTAGTTCACCCCTCCACTTT
CASSQGRGSSPLHF
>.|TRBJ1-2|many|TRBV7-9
TGTGCCAGCAGCTTAGCGCGGACACCCGGGGGCTACACCTTC
CASSLARTPGGYTF
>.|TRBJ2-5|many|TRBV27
TGTGCCAGCAGCCTTACTCTAGACAGTAACCAAGAGACCCAGTACTTC
CASSLTLDSNQETQYF
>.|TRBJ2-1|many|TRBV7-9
TGTGCCAGCAGCTTAGTACCATACAATGAGCAGTTCTTC
CASSLVPYNEQFF
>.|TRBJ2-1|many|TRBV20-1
TGCAGTGCTAGCGTCAGCGGTGACTACAATGAGCAGTTCTTC
CSASVSGDYNEQFF
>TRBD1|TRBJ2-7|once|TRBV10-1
TGCGCCAGCCGGGACAGCGCCTACGAGCAGTACTTC
CASRDSAYEQYF
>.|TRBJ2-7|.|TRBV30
TGTGCCTGGACCAGGCTCTACGAGCAGTACTTC
CAWTRLYEQYF
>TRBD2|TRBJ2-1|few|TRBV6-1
TGTGCCAGCAGTCCAATAGCGGGAGGCTACAATGAGCAGTTCTTC
CASSPIAGGYNEQFF
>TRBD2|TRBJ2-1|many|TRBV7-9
TGTGCCAGCAGCTTATCGCTAGCGGGAGACCGAAGCTCCTACAATGAGCAGTTCTTC
CASSLSLAGDRSSYNEQFF
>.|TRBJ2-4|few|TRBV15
TGTGCCACCAGTCAGGGGGGATTAGCCAAAAACATTCAGTACTTC
CATSQGGLAKNIQYF
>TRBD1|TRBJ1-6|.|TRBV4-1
TGCGCCAGCAGCCGACAGGGGGATAATTCACCCCTCCACTTT
CASSRQGDNSPLHF
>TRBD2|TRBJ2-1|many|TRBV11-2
TGTGCCAGCAGCCCCTTAGCGGGAGGGTACTACAATGAGCAGTTCTTC
CASSPLAGGYYNEQFF
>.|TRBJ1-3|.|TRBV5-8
TGTGCCAGCAGCTCTACCCGGGACTTAGGAAACACCATATATTTT
CASSSTRDLGNTIYF
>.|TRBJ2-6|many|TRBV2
TGTGCCAGCCTGGACCAGAATAGCTCTGGGGCCAACGTCCTGACTTTC
CASLDQNSSGANVLTF
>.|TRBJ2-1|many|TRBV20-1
TGCAGTGCTGGTGCTAGCGTACCCTACAATGAGCAGTTCTTC
CSAGASVPYNEQFF
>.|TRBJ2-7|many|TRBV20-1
TGCAGTGCTAGCGGGCCAAGCTCCTACGAGCAGTACTTC
CSASGPSSYEQYF
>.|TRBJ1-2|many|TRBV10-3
TGTGCCATCAGTGAGGCGGAGGAAGGCTACACCTTC
CAISEAEEGYTF
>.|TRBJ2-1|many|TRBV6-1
TGTGCCAGCAGTCGGGACACGTACAATGAGCAGTTCTTC
CASSRDTYNEQFF
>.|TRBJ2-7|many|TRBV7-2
TGTGCCAGCAGCCCCGGACTGACTTCCTACGAGCAGTACTTC
CASSPGLTSYEQYF
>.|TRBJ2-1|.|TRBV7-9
TGTGCCAGCAGCTTAACTTCCCCTCGGCCGGAGTTCTTC
CASSLTSPRPEFF
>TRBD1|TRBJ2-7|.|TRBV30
TGTGCCTGGAAGGGACAGGGGGCCGGCTCCTACGAGCAGTACTTC
CAWKGQGAGSYEQYF
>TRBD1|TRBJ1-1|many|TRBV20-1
TGCAGTGCTACCACACCGACAGGGGGTTTGAACACTGAAGCTTTCTTT
CSATTPTGGLNTEAFF
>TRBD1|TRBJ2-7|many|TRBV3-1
TGTGCCAGCAGCCCGTGGGGACAGGGAAGGTACGAGCAGTACTTC
CASSPWGQGRYEQYF